Below, one T cell receptor (beta chain) is given with its context. Its antigen is undetermined. Trimming cost V 5 bases and J 3 bases; bases outside gene matches: 9. The CDR3 sequence is 15 residues long. Germline V gene sequence: CDR1 LNHDA, CDR2 SQIVND (reference sequence). The sample comes from a study of OX40 agonist ivuxolimab in advanced cancers. Profiling relied on immunoSEQ multiplex PCR, and the TCRdb table lists in-frame clones only, not all of them. The sample consists of under 85,000 clones, 85% to 95% of them appearing once. Broader study findings: Dosing at 0.1 to 3.0 mg/kg was accompanied by clonal expansion of CD4+ and CD8+ blood T cells by week 6.

The sample was CD4+ or CD8+ T cells sorted from blood, taken in a trial of the OX40 agonist ivuxolimab. The chain combines TRBV19 with TRBJ1-1, with TRBD1 matching 7 bases. This TCR was sampled from an adult with an advanced solid tumor such as melanoma, head and neck, liver or kidney cancer. The CDR3 loop reads CASSPRQGGHTEAFF. In nucleotides, the CDR3 is TGTGCCAGTAGTCCTCGACAGGGTGGGCACACTGAAGCTTTCTTT.